The T cell receptor beta chain under discussion was sequenced for a study of vaccination and CD4 T cells after COVID-19. Across the study: Six males and four females constituted the convalescent cohort, two of whom were Hispanic. Cultures designated as controls were supplied with a CEFX pool, an HIV-1 Nef pool, or no peptide.

This sample's treatment: roughly 10-day PBMC culture with coronavirus spike peptide pools or control peptides (ViraFEST assay). Cultured CD4+ T cell DNA was sequenced using the Oncomine TCR Beta short-read assay. TCRdb re-called the PCR reads with MiXCR, one entry per CDR3 protein. The table lists roughly 13,000 distinct CDR3 sequences, 42% of them singletons, with roughly 22% in the top ten. CDR3 length equals 13 residues. The germline V gene encodes CDR1 SEHNR and CDR2 FQNEAQ (reference sequence). Trimming removed 6 bases from V and 5 bases from J, with 13 bases in between. Note on this clonotype: Its antigen is not identified.

This clonotype was sampled from a human donor who had recovered from COVID-19. The sample was CD4+ T cells from blood, cultured in vitro, taken before SARS-CoV-2 vaccination. V and J are TRBV7-9 and TRBJ1-1, with a possible D match to TRBD1 (6 bases). CDR3 sequence (DNA): TGTGCCAGCAGTGATCAACAGGGTACTGAAGCTTTCTTT. The encoded protein is CASSDQQGTEAFF.